This T cell receptor (beta chain) stems from a study of cytotoxic CD8 clonotypes in ibrutinib-treated CLL. Overall study: Following treatment for a median around 11 months, range 6 to 36, response samples were then taken.

Measured with immunoSEQ multiplex PCR; TCRdb has only the in-frame clones, and not every one. The sample consists of approximately 130,000 clones, around four fifths of them appearing once. With V trimmed by 8 bases and J by 8 bases, 14 bases remained unmatched. There are 15 residues in the CDR3. Germline values: CDR1 MNHNY, CDR2 SVGAGI (reference sequence). This sequence was found in a human donor with chronic lymphocytic leukemia. This chain uses TRBV6-6 with TRBJ2-2; the match to TRBD1 covers 7 bases. The starting material was PBMCs, obtained after 24 months of ibrutinib treatment. The CDR3: CASSRNRQGSGELFF. The CDR3 DNA reads as TGTGCCAGCTCCAGGAATCGACAGGGATCGGGGGAGCTGTTTTTT.